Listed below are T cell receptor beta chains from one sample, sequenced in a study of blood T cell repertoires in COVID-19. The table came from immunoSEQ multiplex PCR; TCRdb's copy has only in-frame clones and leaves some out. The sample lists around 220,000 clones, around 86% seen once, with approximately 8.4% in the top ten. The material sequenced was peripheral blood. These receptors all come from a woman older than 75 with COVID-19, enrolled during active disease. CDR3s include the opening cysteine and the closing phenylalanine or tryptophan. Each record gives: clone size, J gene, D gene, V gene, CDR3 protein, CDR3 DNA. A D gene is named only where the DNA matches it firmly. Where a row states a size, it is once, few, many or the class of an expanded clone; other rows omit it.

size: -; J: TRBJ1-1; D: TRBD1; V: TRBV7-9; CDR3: CASSNRGGTEAFF; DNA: TGTGCCAGCAGTAACAGGGGCGGCACTGAAGCTTTCTTT
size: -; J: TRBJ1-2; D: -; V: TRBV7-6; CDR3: CASSPFTTGSDGYTF; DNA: TGTGCCAGCAGCCCGTTCACTACAGGGTCGGATGGCTACACCTTC
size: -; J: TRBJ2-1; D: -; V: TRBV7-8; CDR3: CASSRGESSYNEQFF; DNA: TGTGCCAGCAGCCGAGGAGAAAGCTCCTACAATGAGCAGTTCTTC
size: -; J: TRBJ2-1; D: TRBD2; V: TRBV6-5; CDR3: CASSSTGTTNEQFF; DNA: TGTGCCAGCAGTTCTACCGGGACTACCAATGAGCAGTTCTTC
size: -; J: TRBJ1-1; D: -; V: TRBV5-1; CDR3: CASSPWGGIMAEAFF; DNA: TGCGCCAGCAGCCCCTGGGGAGGGATAATGGCTGAAGCTTTCTTT
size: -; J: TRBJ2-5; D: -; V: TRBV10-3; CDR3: CAIKGEGETQYF; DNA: TGTGCCATCAAGGGGGAAGGGGAGACCCAGTACTTC
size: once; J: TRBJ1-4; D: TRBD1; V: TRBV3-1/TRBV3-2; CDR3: CASSPWTGFEKLFF; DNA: TGTGCCAGCAGCCCCTGGACAGGTTTTGAAAAACTGTTTTTT
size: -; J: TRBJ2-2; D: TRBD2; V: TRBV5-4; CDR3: CASRSGGSKNTGELFF; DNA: TGTGCCAGCAGGAGCGGGGGGTCAAAGAACACCGGGGAGCTGTTTTTT
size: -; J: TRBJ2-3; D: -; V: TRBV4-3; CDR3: CASSQDGRTDTQYF; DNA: TGCGCCAGCAGCCAAGATGGGCGCACAGATACGCAGTATTTT
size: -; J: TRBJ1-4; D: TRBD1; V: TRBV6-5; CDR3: CASSSGQGGLRLFF; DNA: TGTGCCAGCAGTTCCGGACAGGGAGGTTTAAGGCTGTTTTTT
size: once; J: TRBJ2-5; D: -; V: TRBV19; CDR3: CASSTTAAQETQYF; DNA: TGTGCCAGTAGTACTACAGCAGCTCAAGAGACCCAGTACTTC
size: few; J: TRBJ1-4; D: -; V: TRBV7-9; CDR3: CASSSWGQNNEKLFF; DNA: TGTGCCAGCAGCTCCTGGGGACAAAATAATGAAAAACTGTTTTTT
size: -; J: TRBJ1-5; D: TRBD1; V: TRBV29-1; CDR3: CSVGQGEPQHF; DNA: TGCAGCGTGGGACAGGGGGAGCCCCAGCATTTT